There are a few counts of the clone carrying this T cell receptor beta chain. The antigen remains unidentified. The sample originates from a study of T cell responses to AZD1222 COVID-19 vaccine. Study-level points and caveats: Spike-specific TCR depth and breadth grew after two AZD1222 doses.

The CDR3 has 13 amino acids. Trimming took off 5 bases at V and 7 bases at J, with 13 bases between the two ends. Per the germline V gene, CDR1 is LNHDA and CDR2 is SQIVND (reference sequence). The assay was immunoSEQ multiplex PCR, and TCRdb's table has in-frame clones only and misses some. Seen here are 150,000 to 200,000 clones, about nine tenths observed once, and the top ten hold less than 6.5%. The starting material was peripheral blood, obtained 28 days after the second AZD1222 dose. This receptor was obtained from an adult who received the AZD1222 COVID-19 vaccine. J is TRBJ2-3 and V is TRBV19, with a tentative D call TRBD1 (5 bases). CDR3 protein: CASSAGDRNTQYF. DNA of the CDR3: TGTGCCAGTAGTGCCGGAGACAGAAATACGCAGTATTTT.